A selection of T cell receptor beta chains follows, all from one sample in a study of CXCR3-negative and CXCR3-positive naive CD8 T cells. TCRdb re-called the 5' RACE reads; one entry per CDR3 protein, DNA not given. The sample shows 150,000 to 160,000 distinct CDR3 sequences, and around 0.5% sits with its ten largest clones. Input material: naive CXCR3+ CD8+ T cells from blood. The source is a human donor in good health. Some clones in this sample may be carry-over from other donors' samples. Both conserved end residues are part of each CDR3.

TRBJ2-7	TRBV6-5	CASSYLARVYEQYF
TRBJ2-2	TRBV7-9	CASSLGTPNTGELFF
TRBJ1-1	TRBV28	CASSPPGEAFF
TRBJ1-3	TRBV29-1	CSVEDPKTSLGNTIYF
TRBJ1-1	TRBV6-2/TRBV6-3	CASSYLRGLNTEAFF
TRBJ2-2	TRBV7-9	CASSLGASSGELFF
TRBJ2-1	TRBV7-2	CASSQLAGGKYNEQFF
TRBJ2-1	TRBV14	CASSQVGDGTYNEQFF
TRBJ2-7	TRBV29-1	CSVAGTSGTYEQYF
TRBJ2-5	TRBV7-6	CASSLGWGRIQETQYF
TRBJ2-7	TRBV4-1	CASSQGASATYEQYF
TRBJ2-3	TRBV12-3/TRBV12-4	CASSRLGGAGDTQYF
TRBJ2-3	TRBV7-9	CASSPLDADTQYF
TRBJ2-7	TRBV9	CASSVGSGSYEQYF
TRBJ2-1	TRBV4-1	CASRLAGGPFDEQFF
TRBJ2-7	TRBV4-3	CASSQDYRGPSYEQYF
TRBJ2-2	TRBV28	CASSLWQGSTGELFF